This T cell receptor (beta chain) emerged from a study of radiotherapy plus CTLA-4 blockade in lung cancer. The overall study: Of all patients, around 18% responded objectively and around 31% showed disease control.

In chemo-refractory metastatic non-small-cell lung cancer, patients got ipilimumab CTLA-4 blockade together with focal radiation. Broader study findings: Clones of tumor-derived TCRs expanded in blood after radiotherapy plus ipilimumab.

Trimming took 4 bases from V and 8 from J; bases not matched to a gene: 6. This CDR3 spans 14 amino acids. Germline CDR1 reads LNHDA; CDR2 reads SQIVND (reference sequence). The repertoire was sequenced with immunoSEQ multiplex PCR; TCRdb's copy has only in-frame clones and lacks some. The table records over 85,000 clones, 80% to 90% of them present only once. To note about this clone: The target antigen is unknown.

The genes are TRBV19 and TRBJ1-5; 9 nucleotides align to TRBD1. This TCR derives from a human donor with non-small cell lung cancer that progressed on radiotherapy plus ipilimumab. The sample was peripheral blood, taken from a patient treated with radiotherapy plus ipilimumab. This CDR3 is CASSTGQGRKPQHF. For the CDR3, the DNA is TGTGCCAGTAGTACCGGACAGGGGAGGAAGCCCCAGCATTTT.